This paragraph reports one T cell receptor beta chain. The antigen remains undetermined. The junction had 11 bases not matched to a gene; V was cut back by 2 bases and J by 7 bases. CDR3 length: 17 amino acids. Germline V lookup: CDR1 MDHEN, CDR2 SYDVKM. The sample belongs to a study of T cell responses to AZD1222 COVID-19 vaccine. Study outcomes and limitations: Nearly half of unique spike-specific TCRs reportedly avoided B.1.351 and B.1.1.7 mutated regions. Mapped onto spike, vaccine-associated CD4 TCRs spanned it and were dominant at 160-218 and 743-854.

This table comes from immunoSEQ multiplex PCR, and its TCRdb copy is limited to in-frame clones, with some not included. The data contain fewer than 150,000 clones, more than 75% of them singletons. This clonotype was sampled from an adult in good health. The sample was peripheral blood, taken on day 0 of AZD1222 vaccination. The V call is TRBV28, the J call TRBJ1-6; TRBD1 matches 7 bases. Here the CDR3 DNA reads TGTGCCAGCAGTTTAAAAAGGGGGCGCCGTGGAAATTCACCCCTCCACTTT. Residues: CASSLKRGRRGNSPLHF. The full variable domain, rest sourced from reference TRBV28 and TRBJ1-6, is DVKVTQSSRYLVKRTGEKVFLECVQDMDHENMFWYRQDPGLGLRLIYFSYDVKMKEKGDIPEGYSVSREKKERFSLILESASTNQTSMYLCASSLKRGRRGNSPLHFGNGTRLTVT.